This T cell receptor beta chain is from a study of blood T cell repertoires in COVID-19. Profiling relied on immunoSEQ multiplex PCR, and the TCRdb table lists in-frame clones only, not all of them. The sample lists tens of thousands of clones, less than 85% seen once, with roughly 4.8% in the top ten. V was trimmed by 10 bases and J by 0 bases, leaving 16 bases between them. This CDR3 comprises 15 residues. Per germline, CDR1 MGHDK and CDR2 SYGVNS. The sample consisted of peripheral blood. The source is a woman between 65 and 79 years old with acute or convalescent COVID-19. The V and J genes are TRBV25-1 and TRBJ2-1, with D perhaps TRBD1 (5 bases). The CDR3 sequence: CATEEDTYSYNEQFF. The CDR3 nucleotides read TGTGCCACCGAAGAGGACACATACTCCTACAATGAGCAGTTCTTC. Full variable domain (remainder filled in from reference TRBV25-1 and TRBJ2-1): EADIYQTPRYLVIGTGKKITLECSQTMGHDKMYWYQQDPGMELHLIHYSYGVNSTEKGDLSSESTVSRIRTEHFPLTLESARPSHTSQYLCATEEDTYSYNEQFFGPGTRLTVL.